The rows below give T cell receptor beta chains drawn from one sample of a study of blood T cell repertoires in COVID-19. TCRdb keeps only in-frame clones here, not all; method: immunoSEQ multiplex PCR. Altogether 80,000 to 100,000 clones are present, 80% to 90% being singletons, with the ten largest covering about 4%. The sequenced sample was peripheral blood. All receptors derive from a human donor with COVID-19, enrolled during active disease. The donor label of this sample is uncertain. CDR3s include the opening cysteine and the closing phenylalanine or tryptophan. Size is stated for part of the rows, as once, few or many counts, or as a class when the clone is expanded.

TRBJ1-2 | TRBV12-3/TRBV12-4 | . | CASSLEGHGYTF
TRBJ2-5 | TRBV30 | . | CAWSAGGSETQYF
TRBJ1-5 | TRBV6-6 | . | CASSPGTGPSQPQHF
TRBJ1-6 | TRBV7-9 | . | CASSLGPQGNSPLHF
TRBJ1-2 | TRBV4-2 | once | CASSPGEEGIYGYTF
TRBJ2-2 | TRBV4-1 | . | CASSREGGDTGELFF
TRBJ1-5 | TRBV19 | . | CASSIVDSRNQPQHF
TRBJ1-6 | TRBV5-1 | . | CASSLREENSPLHF
TRBJ2-4 | TRBV28 | . | CASSLPGTGGRNIQYF
TRBJ1-2 | TRBV5-1 | . | CASSLETGPYGYTF
TRBJ2-3 | TRBV6-4 | . | CASSELAGHTQYF
TRBJ2-5 | TRBV25-1 | . | CASRDRGEETQYF
TRBJ2-1 | TRBV9 | . | CASSVASGGYNEQFF
TRBJ2-7 | TRBV2 | . | CASTVLYEQYF
TRBJ2-1 | TRBV20-1 | . | CSASMGLGYNEQFF
TRBJ2-7 | TRBV3-1/TRBV3-2 | . | CASSQAGTGPYF
TRBJ2-7 | TRBV9 | . | CASSHGQGSSYEQYF
TRBJ1-5 | TRBV19 | . | CASSKTGQVSNQPQHF
TRBJ1-1 | TRBV5-6 | . | CASSLQTAGAFF
TRBJ1-2 | TRBV28 | few | CASSLPQGAHLEPWGFEAYGYTF
TRBJ2-1 | TRBV2 | . | CASSEGGGLAGDYNEQFF
TRBJ1-5 | TRBV18 | once | CASSTGGYSNQPQHF
TRBJ2-7 | TRBV5-1 | . | CASSLVSRSYEQYF
TRBJ2-7 | TRBV10-3 | . | CAIRGRSGGLYEQYF
TRBJ2-7 | TRBV28 | . | CASSFPGNAYEQYF
TRBJ2-7 | TRBV27 | . | CASSNREQLGEQYF
TRBJ2-5 | TRBV14 | . | CASSQAVGLAGWQETQYF
TRBJ1-1 | TRBV19 | . | CASSIVGGLWGTEAFF
TRBJ1-2 | TRBV5-4 | . | CASSLARVGGYTF
TRBJ1-2 | TRBV18 | . | CASSPDGEANYGYTF
TRBJ1-6 | TRBV7-3 | once | CASSSGPLQPLHF
TRBJ2-5 | TRBV5-1 | . | CASSARGGEETQYF
TRBJ1-2 | TRBV20-1 | . | CSASMEDYGYTF
TRBJ2-1 | TRBV10-1 | . | CASSEGRLGYYSYNEQFF
TRBJ2-1 | TRBV5-1 | few | CASSDPGLAGRSYNEQFF
TRBJ1-6 | TRBV7-6 | . | CASSLLEPDNSPLHF
TRBJ2-2 | TRBV7-3 | . | CASSFQGGIGTGELFF
TRBJ1-2 | TRBV24-1 | . | CATSDPGTTIYGYTF
TRBJ1-2 | TRBV11-1 | . | CASSLSSDANYGYTF
TRBJ2-1 | TRBV12-3/TRBV12-4 | few | CASTIDRYNEQFF